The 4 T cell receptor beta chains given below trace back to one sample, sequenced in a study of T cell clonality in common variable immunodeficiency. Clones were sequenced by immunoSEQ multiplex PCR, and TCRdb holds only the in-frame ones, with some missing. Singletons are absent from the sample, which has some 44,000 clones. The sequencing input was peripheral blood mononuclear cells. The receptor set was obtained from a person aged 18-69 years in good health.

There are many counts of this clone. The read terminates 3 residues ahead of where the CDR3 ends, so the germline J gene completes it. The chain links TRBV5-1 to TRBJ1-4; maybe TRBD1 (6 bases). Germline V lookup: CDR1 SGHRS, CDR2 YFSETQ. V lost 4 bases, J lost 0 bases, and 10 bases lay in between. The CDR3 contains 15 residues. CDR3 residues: CASSPGTTTNEKLFF. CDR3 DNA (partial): TGCGCCAGCAGCCCCGGGACAACAACTAATGAAAAA.

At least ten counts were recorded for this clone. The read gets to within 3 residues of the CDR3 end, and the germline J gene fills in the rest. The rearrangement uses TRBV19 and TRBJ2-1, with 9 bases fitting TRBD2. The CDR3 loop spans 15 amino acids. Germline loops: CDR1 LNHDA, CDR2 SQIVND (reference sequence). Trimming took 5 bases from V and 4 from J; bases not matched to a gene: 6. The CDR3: CASSLSGGLYNEQFF. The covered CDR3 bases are TGTGCCAGTAGTCTTAGCGGGGGCCTTTACAATGAG.

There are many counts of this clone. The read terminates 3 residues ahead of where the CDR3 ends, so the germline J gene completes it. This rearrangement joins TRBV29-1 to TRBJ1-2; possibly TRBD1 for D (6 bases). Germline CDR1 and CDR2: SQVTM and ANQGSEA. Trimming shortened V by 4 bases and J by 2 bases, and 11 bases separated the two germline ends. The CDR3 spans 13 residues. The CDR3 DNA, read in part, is TGCAGCGTTGCCCCCCAGGGGAACTATGGC. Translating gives CSVAPQGNYG. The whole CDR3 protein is CSVAPQGNYGYTF. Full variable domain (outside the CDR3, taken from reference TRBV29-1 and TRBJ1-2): SAVISQKPSRDICQRGTSLTIQCQVDSQVTMMFWYRQQPGQSLTLIATANQGSEATYESGFVIDKFPISRPNLTFSTLTVSNMSPEDSSIYLCSVAPQGNYGYTFGSGTRLTVV.

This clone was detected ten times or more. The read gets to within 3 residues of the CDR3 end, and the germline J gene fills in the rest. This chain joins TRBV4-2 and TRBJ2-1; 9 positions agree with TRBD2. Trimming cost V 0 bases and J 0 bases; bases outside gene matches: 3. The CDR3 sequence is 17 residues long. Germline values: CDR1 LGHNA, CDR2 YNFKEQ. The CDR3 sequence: CASSQDPSGDSYNEQFF. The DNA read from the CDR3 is TGTGCCAGCAGCCAAGACCCTAGCGGGGACTCCTACAATGAG.